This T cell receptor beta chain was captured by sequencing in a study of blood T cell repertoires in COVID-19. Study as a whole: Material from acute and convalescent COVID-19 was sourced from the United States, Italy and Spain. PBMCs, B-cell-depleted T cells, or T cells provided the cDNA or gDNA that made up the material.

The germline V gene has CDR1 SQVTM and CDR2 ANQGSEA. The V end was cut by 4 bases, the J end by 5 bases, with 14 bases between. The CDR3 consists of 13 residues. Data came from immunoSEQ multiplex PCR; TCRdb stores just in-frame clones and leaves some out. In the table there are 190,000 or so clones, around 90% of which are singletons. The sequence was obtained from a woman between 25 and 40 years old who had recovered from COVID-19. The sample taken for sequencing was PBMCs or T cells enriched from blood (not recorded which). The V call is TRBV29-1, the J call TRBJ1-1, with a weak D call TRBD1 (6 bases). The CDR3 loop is CSVVGGARTEAFF. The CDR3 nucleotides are TGCAGCGTTGTCGGGGGGGCGCGTACTGAAGCTTTCTTT. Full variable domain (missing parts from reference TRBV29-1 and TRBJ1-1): SAVISQKPSRDICQRGTSLTIQCQVDSQVTMMFWYRQQPGQSLTLIATANQGSEATYESGFVIDKFPISRPNLTFSTLTVSNMSPEDSSIYLCSVVGGARTEAFFGQGTRLTVV.